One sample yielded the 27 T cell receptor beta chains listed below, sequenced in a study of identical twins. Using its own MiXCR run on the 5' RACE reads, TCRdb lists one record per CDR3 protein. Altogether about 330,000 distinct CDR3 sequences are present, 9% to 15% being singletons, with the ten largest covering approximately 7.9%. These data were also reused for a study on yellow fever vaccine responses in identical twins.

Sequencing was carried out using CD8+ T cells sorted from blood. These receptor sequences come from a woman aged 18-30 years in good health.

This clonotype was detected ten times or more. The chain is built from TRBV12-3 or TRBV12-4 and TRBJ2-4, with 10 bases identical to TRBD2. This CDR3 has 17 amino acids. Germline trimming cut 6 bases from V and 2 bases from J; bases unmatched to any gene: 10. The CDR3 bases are TGTGCCAGCAGCCCCGGGAATAGCGGGAGGACCAAAAACATTCAGTACTTC. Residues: CASSPGNSGRTKNIQYF.

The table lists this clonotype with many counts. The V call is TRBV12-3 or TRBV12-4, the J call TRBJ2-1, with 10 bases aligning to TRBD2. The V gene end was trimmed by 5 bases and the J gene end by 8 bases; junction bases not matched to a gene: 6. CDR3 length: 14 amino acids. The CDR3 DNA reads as TGTGCCAGCAGTCGGCGGCTAGCGGGAGATGAGCAGTTCTTC. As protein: CASSRRLAGDEQFF.

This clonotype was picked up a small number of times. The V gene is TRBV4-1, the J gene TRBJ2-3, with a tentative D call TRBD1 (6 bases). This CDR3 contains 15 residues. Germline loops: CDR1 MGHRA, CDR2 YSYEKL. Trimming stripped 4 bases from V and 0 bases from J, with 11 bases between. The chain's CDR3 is CASSRGPTSTDTQYF. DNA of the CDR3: TGCGCCAGCAGCCGGGGGCCTACTAGCACAGATACGCAGTATTTT.

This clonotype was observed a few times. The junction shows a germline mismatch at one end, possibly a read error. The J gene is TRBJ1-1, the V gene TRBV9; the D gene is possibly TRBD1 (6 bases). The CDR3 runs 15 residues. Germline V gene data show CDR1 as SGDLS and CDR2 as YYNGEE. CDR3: CASSVGGVMNTEAFF. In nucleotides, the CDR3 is TGTGCCAGCAGTGTAGGGGGGGTTATGAACACTGAAGCTTTCTTT.

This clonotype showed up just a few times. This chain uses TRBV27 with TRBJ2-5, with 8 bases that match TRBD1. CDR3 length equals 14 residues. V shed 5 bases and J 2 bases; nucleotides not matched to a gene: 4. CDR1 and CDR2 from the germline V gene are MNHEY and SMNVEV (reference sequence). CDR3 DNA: TGTGCCAGCAGTAACTGGACAGGGCAAGAGACCCAGTACTTC. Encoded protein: CASSNWTGQETQYF.

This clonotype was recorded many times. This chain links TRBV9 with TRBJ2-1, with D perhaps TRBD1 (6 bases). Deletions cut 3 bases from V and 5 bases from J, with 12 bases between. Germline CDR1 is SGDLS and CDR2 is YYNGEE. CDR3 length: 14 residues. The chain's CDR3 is CASSAQGNHNEQFF. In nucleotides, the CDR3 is TGTGCCAGCAGCGCCCAGGGGAATCACAATGAGCAGTTCTTC.

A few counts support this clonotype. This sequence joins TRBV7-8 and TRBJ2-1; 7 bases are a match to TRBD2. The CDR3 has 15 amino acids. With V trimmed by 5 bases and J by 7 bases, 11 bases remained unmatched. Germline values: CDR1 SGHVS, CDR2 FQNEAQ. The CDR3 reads CASSGRSGLGNEQFF. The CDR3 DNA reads TGTGCCAGCAGCGGGAGAAGTGGACTAGGGAATGAGCAGTTCTTC.

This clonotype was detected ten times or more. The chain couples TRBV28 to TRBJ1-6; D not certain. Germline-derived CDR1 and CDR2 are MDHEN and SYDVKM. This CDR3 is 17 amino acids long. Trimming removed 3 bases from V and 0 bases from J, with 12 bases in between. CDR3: CASSLLTESSYNSPLHF. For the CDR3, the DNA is TGTGCCAGCAGTTTGTTAACGGAGAGCTCCTATAATTCACCCCTCCACTTT.

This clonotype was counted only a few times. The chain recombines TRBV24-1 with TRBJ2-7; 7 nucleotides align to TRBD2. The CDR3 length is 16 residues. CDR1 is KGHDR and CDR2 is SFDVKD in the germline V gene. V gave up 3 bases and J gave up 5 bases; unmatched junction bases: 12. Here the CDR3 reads CATSDGRGLLKDEQYF. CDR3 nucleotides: TGTGCCACCAGTGATGGGAGGGGCTTGTTGAAGGACGAGCAGTACTTC.

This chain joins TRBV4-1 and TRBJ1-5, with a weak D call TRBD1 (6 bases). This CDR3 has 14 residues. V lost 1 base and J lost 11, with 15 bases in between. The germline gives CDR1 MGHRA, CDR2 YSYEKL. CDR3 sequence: CASSQAAGERSQHF. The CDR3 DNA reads TGCGCCAGCAGCCAAGCGGCAGGGGAGAGGTCCCAGCATTTT.

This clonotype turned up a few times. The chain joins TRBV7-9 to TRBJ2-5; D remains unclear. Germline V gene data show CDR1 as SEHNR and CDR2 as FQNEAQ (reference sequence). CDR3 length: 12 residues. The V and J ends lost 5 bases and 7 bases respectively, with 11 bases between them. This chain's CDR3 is CASSPPPPTQYF. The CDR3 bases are TGTGCCAGCAGCCCCCCCCCTCCGACCCAGTACTTC. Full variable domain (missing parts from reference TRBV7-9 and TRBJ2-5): DTGVSQNPRHKITKRGQNVTFRCDPISEHNRLYWYRQTLGQGPEFLTYFQNEAQLEKSRLLSDRFSAERPKGSFSTLEIQRTEQGDSAMYLCASSPPPPTQYFGPGTRLLVL.

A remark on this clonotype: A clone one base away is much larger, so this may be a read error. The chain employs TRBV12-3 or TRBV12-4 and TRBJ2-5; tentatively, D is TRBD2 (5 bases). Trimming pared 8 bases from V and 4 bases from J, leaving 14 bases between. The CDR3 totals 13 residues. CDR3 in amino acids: CASRPDGLETQYF. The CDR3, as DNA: TGTGCCAGCCGTCCGGACGGACTAGAGACCCAGTACTTC.

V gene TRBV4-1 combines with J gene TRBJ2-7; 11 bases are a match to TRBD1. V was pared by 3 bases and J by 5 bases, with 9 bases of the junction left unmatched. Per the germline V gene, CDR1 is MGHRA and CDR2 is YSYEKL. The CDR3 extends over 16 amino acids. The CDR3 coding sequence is TGCGCCAGCAGCCACGGACAGGGGGCGCGGTTCCACGAGCAGTACTTC. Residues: CASSHGQGARFHEQYF.

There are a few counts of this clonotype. The CDR3 region has the DNA TGTGCCAGCAGGGCAGAGGCCTACGAGCAGTACTTC. Protein sequence: CASRAEAYEQYF. The chain carries TRBV2 and TRBJ2-7; D is uncertain. The CDR3 has 12 residues. Germline V CDR1 and CDR2: SNHLY, FYNNEI. Trimming took off 6 bases at V and 2 bases at J, with 8 bases between the two ends.

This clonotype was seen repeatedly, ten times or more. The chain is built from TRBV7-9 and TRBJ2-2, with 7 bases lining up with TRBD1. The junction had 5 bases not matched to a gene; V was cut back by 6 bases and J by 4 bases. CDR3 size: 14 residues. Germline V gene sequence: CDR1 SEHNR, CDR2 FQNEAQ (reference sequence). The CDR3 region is CASRPTGFTGELFF. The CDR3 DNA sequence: TGTGCCAGCAGACCGACAGGGTTCACCGGGGAGCTGTTTTTT. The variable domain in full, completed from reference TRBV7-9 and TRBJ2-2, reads DTGVSQNPRHKITKRGQNVTFRCDPISEHNRLYWYRQTLGQGPEFLTYFQNEAQLEKSRLLSDRFSAERPKGSFSTLEIQRTEQGDSAMYLCASRPTGFTGELFFGEGSRLTVL.

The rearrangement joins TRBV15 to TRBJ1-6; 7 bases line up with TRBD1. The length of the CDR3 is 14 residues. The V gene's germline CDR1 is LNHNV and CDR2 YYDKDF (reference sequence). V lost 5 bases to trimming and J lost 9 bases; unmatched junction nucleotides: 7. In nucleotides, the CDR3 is TGTGCCACCAGCCCACGGCAGGGGGGTTCACCCCTCCACTTT. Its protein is CATSPRQGGSPLHF.

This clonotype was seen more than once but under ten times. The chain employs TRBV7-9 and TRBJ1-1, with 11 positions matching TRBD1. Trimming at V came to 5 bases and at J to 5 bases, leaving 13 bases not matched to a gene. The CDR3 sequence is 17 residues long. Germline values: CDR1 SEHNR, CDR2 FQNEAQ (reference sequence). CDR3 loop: CASSPPGQGGGWTEAFF. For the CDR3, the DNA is TGTGCCAGCAGCCCCCCGGGACAGGGGGGAGGATGGACTGAAGCTTTCTTT.

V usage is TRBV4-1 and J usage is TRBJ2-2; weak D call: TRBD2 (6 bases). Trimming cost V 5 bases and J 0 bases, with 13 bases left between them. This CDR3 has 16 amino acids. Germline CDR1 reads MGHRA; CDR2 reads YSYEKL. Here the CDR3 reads CASSSTTRSNTGELFF. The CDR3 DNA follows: TGCGCCAGCAGCTCAACGACTAGATCGAACACCGGGGAGCTGTTTTTT.

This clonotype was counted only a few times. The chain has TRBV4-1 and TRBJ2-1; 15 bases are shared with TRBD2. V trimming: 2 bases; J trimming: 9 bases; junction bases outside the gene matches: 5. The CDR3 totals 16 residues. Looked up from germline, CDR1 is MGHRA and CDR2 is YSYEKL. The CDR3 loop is CASSQRTSGGEGEQFF. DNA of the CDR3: TGCGCCAGCAGCCAAAGGACTAGCGGGGGGGAGGGTGAGCAGTTCTTC.

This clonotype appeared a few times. CDR3 coding DNA: TGTGCCAGCAGTTTAGAGGTTGGCAGGGAAGAGACCCAGTACTTC. Its translation: CASSLEVGREETQYF. This chain uses TRBV27 with TRBJ2-5, with a possible D match to TRBD1 (5 bases). The ends were cut back, 2 bases at V and 3 bases at J, with 13 bases in the middle. The germline V gene encodes CDR1 MNHEY and CDR2 SMNVEV (reference sequence). The CDR3 is 15 amino acids.

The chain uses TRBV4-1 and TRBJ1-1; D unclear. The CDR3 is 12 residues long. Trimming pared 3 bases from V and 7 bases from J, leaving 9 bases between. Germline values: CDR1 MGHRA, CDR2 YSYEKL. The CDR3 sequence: CASSHGRNEAFF. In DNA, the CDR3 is TGCGCCAGCAGCCACGGAAGAAATGAAGCTTTCTTT.

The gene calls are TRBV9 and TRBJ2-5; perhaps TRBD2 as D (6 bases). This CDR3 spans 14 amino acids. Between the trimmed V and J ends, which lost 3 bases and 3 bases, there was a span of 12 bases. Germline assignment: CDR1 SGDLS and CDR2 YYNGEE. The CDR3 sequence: CASSAPGGEETQYF. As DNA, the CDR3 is TGTGCCAGCAGCGCCCCCGGCGGGGAAGAGACCCAGTACTTC.

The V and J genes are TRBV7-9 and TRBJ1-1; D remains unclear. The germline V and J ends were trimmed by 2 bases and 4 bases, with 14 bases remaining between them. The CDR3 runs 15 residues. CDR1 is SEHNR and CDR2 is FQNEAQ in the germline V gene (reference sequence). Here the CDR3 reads CASSLLSGRSTEAFF. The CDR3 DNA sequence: TGTGCCAGCAGCTTACTGTCAGGAAGGAGCACTGAAGCTTTCTTT.

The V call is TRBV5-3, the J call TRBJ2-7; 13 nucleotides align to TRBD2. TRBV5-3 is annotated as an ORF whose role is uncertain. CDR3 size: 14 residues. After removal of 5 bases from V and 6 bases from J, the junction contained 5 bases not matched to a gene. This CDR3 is CARRGTSGTIEQYF. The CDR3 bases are TGTGCCAGAAGAGGGACTAGCGGGACGATCGAGCAGTACTTC.

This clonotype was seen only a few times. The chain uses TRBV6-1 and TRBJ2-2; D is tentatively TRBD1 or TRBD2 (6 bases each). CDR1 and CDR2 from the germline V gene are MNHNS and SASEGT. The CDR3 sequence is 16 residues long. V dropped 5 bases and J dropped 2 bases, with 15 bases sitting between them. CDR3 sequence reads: CASSLKPGANTGELFF. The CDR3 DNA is TGTGCCAGCAGTCTGAAACCGGGGGCCAACACCGGGGAGCTGTTTTTT.

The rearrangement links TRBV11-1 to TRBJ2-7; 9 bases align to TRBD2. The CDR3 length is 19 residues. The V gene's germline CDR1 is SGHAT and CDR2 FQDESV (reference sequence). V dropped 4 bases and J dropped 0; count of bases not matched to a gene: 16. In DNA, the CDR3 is TGTGCCAGCAGCTCATCGGGAGGCGGGAGGGAAATCTTCTCCTACGAGCAGTACTTC. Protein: CASSSSGGGREIFSYEQYF.

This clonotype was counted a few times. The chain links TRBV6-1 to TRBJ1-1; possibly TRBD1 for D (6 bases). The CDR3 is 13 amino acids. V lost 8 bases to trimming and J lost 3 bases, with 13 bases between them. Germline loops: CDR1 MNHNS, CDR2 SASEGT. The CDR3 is CASWGPLDTEAFF. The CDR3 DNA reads TGTGCCAGCTGGGGGCCGTTGGACACTGAAGCTTTCTTT.